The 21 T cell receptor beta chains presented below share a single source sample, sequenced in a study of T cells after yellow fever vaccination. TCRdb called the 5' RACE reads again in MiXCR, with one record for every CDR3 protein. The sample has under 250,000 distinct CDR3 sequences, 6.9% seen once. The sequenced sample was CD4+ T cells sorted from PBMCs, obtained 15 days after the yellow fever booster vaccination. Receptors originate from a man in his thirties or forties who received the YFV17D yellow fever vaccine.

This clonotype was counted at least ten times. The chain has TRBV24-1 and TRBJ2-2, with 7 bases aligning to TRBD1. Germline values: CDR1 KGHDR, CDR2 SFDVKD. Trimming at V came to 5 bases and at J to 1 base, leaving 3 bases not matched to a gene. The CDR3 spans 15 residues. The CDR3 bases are TGTGCCACCAGTGGTGGGACAGTGAACACCGGGGAGCTGTTTTTT. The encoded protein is CATSGGTVNTGELFF.

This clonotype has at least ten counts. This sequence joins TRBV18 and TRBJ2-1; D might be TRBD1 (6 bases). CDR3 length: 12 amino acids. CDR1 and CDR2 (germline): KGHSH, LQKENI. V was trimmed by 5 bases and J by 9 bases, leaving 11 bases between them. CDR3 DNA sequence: TGTGCCAGCTCAGCAGGGGTAGGTGAGCAGTTCTTC. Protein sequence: CASSAGVGEQFF.

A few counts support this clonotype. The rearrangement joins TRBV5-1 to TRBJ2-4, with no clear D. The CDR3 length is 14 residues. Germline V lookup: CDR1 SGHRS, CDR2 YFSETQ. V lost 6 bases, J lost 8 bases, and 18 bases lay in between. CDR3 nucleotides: TGCGCCAGCACCTCCACCCCGGGCGGTGACATTCAGTACTTC. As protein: CASTSTPGGDIQYF. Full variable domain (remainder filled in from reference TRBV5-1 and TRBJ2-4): KAGVTQTPRYLIKTRGQQVTLSCSPISGHRSVSWYQQTPGQGLQFLFEYFSETQRNKGNFPGRFSGRQFSNSRSEMNVSTLELGDSALYLCASTSTPGGDIQYFGAGTRLSVL.

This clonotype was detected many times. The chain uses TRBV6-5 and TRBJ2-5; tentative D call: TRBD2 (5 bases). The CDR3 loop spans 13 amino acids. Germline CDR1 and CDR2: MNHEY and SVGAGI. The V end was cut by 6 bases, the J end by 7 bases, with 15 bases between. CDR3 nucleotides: TGTGCCAGCAGCCAAGTCCCCCGGGGGACCCAGTACTTC. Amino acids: CASSQVPRGTQYF.

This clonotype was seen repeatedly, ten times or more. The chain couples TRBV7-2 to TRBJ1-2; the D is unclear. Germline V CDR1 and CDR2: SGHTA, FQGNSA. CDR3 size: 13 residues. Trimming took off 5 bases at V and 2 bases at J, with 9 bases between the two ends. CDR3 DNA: TGTGCCAGCAGCCCTGACCGGAACTATGGCTACACCTTC. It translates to CASSPDRNYGYTF.

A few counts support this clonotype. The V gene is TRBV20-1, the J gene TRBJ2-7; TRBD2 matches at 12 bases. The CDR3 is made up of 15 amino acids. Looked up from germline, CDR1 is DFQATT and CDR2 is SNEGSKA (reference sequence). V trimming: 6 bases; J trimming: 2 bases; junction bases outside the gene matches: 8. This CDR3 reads CSALPTSGRPYEQYF. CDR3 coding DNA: TGCAGTGCCCTCCCGACTAGCGGGAGACCCTACGAGCAGTACTTC.

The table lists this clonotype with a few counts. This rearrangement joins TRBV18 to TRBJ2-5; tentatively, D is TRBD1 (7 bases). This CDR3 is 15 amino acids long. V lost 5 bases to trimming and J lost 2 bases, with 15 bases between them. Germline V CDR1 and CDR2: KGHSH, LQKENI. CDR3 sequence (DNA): TGTGCCAGCTCAGTCAGGGGGGCAGCGCAAGAGACCCAGTACTTC. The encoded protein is CASSVRGAAQETQYF.

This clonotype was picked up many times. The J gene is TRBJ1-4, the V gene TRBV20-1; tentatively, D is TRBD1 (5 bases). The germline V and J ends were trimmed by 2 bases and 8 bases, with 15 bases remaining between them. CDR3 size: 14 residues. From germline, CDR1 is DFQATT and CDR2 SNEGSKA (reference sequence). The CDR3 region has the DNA TGCAGTGCTAGACGCGGACAACCACGGGAAAAACTGTTTTTT. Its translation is CSARRGQPREKLFF.

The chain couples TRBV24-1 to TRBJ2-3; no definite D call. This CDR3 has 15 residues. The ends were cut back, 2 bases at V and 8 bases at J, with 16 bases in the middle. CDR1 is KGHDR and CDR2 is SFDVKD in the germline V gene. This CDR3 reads CATSDSISKGPTQYF. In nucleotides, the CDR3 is TGTGCCACCAGTGATTCGATTAGCAAGGGCCCTACGCAGTATTTT.

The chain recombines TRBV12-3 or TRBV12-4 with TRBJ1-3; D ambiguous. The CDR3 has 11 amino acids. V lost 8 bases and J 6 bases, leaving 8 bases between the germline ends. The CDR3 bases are TGTGCCAGCTATCGGGAAAACACCATATATTTT. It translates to CASYRENTIYF.

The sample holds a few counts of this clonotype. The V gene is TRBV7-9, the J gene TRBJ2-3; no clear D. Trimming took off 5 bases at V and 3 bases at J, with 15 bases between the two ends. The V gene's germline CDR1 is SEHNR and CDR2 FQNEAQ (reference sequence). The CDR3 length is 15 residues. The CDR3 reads CASSARGGETDTQYF. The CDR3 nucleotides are TGTGCCAGCAGCGCCCGCGGCGGAGAGACAGATACGCAGTATTTT. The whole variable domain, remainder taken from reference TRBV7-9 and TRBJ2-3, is DTGVSQNPRHKITKRGQNVTFRCDPISEHNRLYWYRQTLGQGPEFLTYFQNEAQLEKSRLLSDRFSAERPKGSFSTLEIQRTEQGDSAMYLCASSARGGETDTQYFGPGTRLTVL.

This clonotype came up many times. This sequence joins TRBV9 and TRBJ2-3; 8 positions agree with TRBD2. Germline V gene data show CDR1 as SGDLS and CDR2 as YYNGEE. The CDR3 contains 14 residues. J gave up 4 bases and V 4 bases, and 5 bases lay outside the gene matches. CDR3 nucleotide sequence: TGTGCCAGCAGCATTAGACTAGCGTCAGATACGCAGTATTTT. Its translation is CASSIRLASDTQYF.

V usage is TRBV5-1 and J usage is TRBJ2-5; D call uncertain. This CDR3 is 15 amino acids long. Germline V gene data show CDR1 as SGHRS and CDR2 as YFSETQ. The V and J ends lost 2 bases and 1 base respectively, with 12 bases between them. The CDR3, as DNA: TGCGCCAGCAGCTTTAAGGGTTCCTTCCAAGAGACCCAGTACTTC. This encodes CASSFKGSFQETQYF.

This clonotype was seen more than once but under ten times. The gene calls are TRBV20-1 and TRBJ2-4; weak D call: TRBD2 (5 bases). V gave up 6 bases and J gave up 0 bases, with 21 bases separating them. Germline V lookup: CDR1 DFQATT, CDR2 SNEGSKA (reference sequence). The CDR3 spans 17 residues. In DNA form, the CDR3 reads TGCAGTGCCGAGGAGCTCGGACTTCAGATAGCCAAAAACATTCAGTACTTC. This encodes CSAEELGLQIAKNIQYF.

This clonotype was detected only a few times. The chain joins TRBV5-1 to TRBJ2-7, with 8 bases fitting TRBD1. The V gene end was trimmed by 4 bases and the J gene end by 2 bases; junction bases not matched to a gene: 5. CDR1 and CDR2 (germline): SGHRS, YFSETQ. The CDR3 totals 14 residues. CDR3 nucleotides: TGCGCCAGCAGCCGGGACAGGACCACCTACGAGCAGTACTTC. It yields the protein CASSRDRTTYEQYF.

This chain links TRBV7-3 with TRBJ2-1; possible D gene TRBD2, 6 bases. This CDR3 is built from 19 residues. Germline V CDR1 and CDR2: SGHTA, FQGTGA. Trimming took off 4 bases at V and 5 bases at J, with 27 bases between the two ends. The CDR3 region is CASSSSEGKMFGRNNEQFF. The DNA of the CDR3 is TGTGCCAGCAGCTCCAGCGAGGGTAAAATGTTCGGGAGAAACAATGAGCAGTTCTTC.

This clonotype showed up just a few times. CDR3 nucleotides: TGCGCCAGCACCAGGGCACAAGAGACCCAGTACTTC. It encodes CASTRAQETQYF. The rearrangement links TRBV10-2 to TRBJ2-5, with D perhaps matching TRBD1 (5 bases). Germline V gene lookup returns CDR1 WSHSY and CDR2 SAAADI. Deletions cut 7 bases from V and 2 bases from J, with 8 bases between. The CDR3 runs 12 residues.

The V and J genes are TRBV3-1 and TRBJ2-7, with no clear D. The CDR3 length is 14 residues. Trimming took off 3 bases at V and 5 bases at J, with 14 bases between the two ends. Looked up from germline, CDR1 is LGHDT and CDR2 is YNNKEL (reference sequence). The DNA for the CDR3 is TGTGCCAGCAGCCAGTTTTTGGGTTCCCACGAGCAGTACTTC. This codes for CASSQFLGSHEQYF.

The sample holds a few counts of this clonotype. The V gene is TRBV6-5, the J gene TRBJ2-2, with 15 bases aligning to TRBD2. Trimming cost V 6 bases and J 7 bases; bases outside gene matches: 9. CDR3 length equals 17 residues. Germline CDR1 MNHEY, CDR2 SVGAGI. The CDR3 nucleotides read TGTGCCAGCAGCAAGCCGGGACTAGCGGGAGGTGGCGGGGAGCTGTTTTTT. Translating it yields CASSKPGLAGGGGELFF.

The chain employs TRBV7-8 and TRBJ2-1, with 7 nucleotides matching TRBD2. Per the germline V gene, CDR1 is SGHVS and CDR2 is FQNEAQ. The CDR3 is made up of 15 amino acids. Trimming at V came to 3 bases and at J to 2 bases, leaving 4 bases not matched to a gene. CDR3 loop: CASSFRDYTYNEQFF. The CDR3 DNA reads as TGTGCCAGCAGCTTCCGGGACTACACCTACAATGAGCAGTTCTTC.

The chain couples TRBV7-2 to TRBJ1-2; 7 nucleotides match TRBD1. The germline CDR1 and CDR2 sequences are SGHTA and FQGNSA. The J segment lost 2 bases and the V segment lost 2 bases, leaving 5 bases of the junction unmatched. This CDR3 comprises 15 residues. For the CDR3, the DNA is TGTGCCAGCAGCTTAAACAGGGGAGGGAACTATGGCTACACCTTC. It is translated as CASSLNRGGNYGYTF.